This T cell receptor beta chain was found in a study of identical twins. Each CDR3 protein gets one entry after TCRdb re-called the 5' RACE reads with MiXCR. Here the sample spans about 530,000 distinct CDR3 sequences, 20% to 25% being singletons. This clonotype occurred a few times. Its antigen is still unknown. Study results and limitations: Compared with unrelated sharing, twin-shared out-of-frame alpha sequences had more low-probability sequences.

The trim removed 6 bases at V and 2 bases at J, leaving 6 bases unmatched. The length of the CDR3 is 17 residues. The same data also contributed to another study, on yellow fever vaccine responses in identical twins.

V usage is TRBV12-3 or TRBV12-4 and J usage is TRBJ2-5; 16 bases match TRBD2. The receptor comes from a woman between 18 and 29 years old in good health. The sample was CD4+ T cells sorted from blood. Here the CDR3 reads CASSLGLAGGIQETQYF. The CDR3 region has the DNA TGTGCCAGCAGCCTGGGACTAGCGGGAGGGATTCAAGAGACCCAGTACTTC.